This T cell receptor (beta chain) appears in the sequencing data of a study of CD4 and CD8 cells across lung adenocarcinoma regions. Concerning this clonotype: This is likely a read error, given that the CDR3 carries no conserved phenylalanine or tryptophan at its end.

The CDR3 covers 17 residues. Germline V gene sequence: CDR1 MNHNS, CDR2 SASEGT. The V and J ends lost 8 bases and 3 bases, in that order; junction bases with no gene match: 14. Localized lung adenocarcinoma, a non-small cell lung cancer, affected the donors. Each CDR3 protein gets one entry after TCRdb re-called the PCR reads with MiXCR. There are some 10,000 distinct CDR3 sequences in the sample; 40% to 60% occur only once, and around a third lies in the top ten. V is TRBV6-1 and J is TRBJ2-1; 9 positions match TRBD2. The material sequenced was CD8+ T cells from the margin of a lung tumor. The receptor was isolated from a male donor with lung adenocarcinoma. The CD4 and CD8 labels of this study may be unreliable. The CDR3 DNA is TGTGCCAGCCAATCAGGTGGGGGCGGGAGGGTCTACAATGAGCAGTTCCTC. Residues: CASQSGGGGRVYNEQFL.